Listed below are T cell receptor beta chains from one sample, sequenced in a study of tumor-infiltrating lymphocytes in primary liver carcinoma. Each CDR3 protein gets one entry after TCRdb re-called the multiplex PCR reads with MiXCR. The top ten clones hold about a sixth of a sample with fewer than 400,000 distinct CDR3 sequences, almost 60% of them seen once. The material sequenced was peripheral blood. The receptors stem from a young woman with primary liver carcinoma and hepatitis B virus infection. Each CDR3 is given with its conserved first and last residue. D genes are given only for firm matches. Size is stated for part of the rows, as once, few or many counts, or as a class when the clone is expanded.

clone size	D gene	V gene	J gene	CDR3 length	CDR3 protein	CDR3 DNA
-	-	TRBV7-9	TRBJ2-7	13	CASTSGLREEQYF	TGTGCCAGCACCTCGGGACTCCGGGAGGAGCAGTACTTC
-	-	TRBV30	TRBJ1-5	13	CAWSVPGERPQHF	TGTGCCTGGAGTGTACCGGGGGAACGGCCCCAGCATTTT
few	TRBD1	TRBV12-3/TRBV12-4	TRBJ2-2	15	CASSPGDSRTGELFF	TGTGCCAGCAGCCCCGGGGACAGCCGGACCGGGGAGCTGTTTTTT
-	TRBD1	TRBV7-9	TRBJ2-7	16	CASGPGRGQGLEEQYF	TGTGCCAGCGGCCCAGGGAGGGGACAGGGGCTTGAAGAGCAGTACTTC
many	TRBD2	TRBV11-2	TRBJ2-5	13	CASSRGVGETQYF	TGTGCCAGCAGCCGGGGGGTAGGAGAGACCCAGTACTTC
-	TRBD1	TRBV11-3	TRBJ2-5	15	CANSLVDRDQETQYF	TGTGCCAACAGCTTAGTGGACAGGGACCAAGAGACCCAGTACTTC
-	-	TRBV12-3/TRBV12-4	TRBJ1-3	13	CASRAPGTNTIYF	TGTGCCAGCAGGGCGCCCGGGACAAACACCATATATTTT
many	-	TRBV6-1	TRBJ1-5	19	CASHRRDGNQVSRNQPQHF	TGTGCCAGTCACCGCCGGGACGGAAATCAGGTCTCCCGGAATCAGCCCCAGCATTTT
-	TRBD2	TRBV11-2	TRBJ2-7	14	CASNLVAGVVEQYF	TGTGCCAGCAACTTAGTCGCGGGAGTGGTAGAGCAGTACTTC
few	TRBD2	TRBV10-2	TRBJ2-5	16	CASSDRLAGGQETQYF	TGCGCCAGCAGTGACCGACTAGCGGGAGGGCAAGAGACCCAGTACTTC
-	-	TRBV6-2/TRBV6-3	TRBJ1-2	12	CASRRQHYGYTF	TGTGCCAGCAGGCGACAGCACTATGGCTACACCTTC
-	-	TRBV4-2	TRBJ2-6	17	CASSRDRLSSRANVLTF	TGTGCCAGCAGCCGAGACAGATTAAGTTCCAGGGCCAACGTCCTGACTTTC
-	TRBD2	TRBV13	TRBJ2-7	17	CACSSSLAGVSFYEQYF	TGTGCCTGCAGCTCCTCCCTAGCGGGAGTGTCTTTCTACGAGCAGTACTTC
-	TRBD2	TRBV13	TRBJ2-7	15	CASSLRAGRVYEQYF	TGTGCCAGCAGCCTAAGAGCCGGGAGGGTATACGAGCAGTACTTC
-	-	TRBV11-2	TRBJ2-5	14	CASSLALVVETQYF	TGTGCCAGCAGCTTAGCGTTAGTAGTGGAGACCCAGTACTTC
-	TRBD2	TRBV4-1	TRBJ2-7	16	CASSQGDGTSGGRRYF	TGCGCCAGCAGCCAAGGTGATGGGACTAGCGGGGGAAGGCGGTACTTC
many	TRBD1	TRBV29-1	TRBJ1-1	15	CSVPGRTGASPEAFF	TGCAGCGTCCCTGGCCGGACAGGCGCGTCACCTGAAGCTTTCTTT
-	-	TRBV6-1	TRBJ2-1	16	CASSDPRRSTHNEQFF	TGTGCCAGCAGTGACCCCCGACGGTCTACTCACAATGAGCAGTTCTTC
few	-	TRBV6-2/TRBV6-3	TRBJ2-7	17	CASSYSPPTMGAYEQYF	TGTGCCAGCAGTTACTCGCCCCCCACCATGGGGGCCTACGAGCAGTACTTC
-	-	TRBV14	TRBJ1-6	14	CASGHTGIRPPLHF	TGTGCCAGCGGCCACACAGGAATTCGGCCACCCCTCCACTTT
-	TRBD1	TRBV29-1	TRBJ2-5	14	CSVWTRQGASPQYF	TGCAGCGTTTGGACAAGACAGGGGGCTTCCCCCCAGTACTTC
-	TRBD1	TRBV6-5	TRBJ2-5	17	CASSSRSRDRAQETQYF	TGTGCCAGCAGTTCCCGTTCGAGGGACAGGGCCCAAGAGACCCAGTACTTC
once	-	TRBV13	TRBJ1-1	16	CASSLIPGPRVPEAFF	TGTGCCAGCAGCTTAATTCCGGGACCCAGGGTACCTGAAGCTTTCTTT
-	-	TRBV28	TRBJ2-5	13	CASSSVGQETQYF	TGTGCCAGCAGTTCAGTAGGGCAAGAGACCCAGTACTTC
-	-	TRBV28	TRBJ2-7	11	CASSLFHEQYF	TGTGCCAGCAGTTTATTCCACGAGCAGTACTTC
-	TRBD1	TRBV7-9	TRBJ2-1	14	CASVRGTGFNEQFF	TGTGCCAGCGTTAGGGGGACAGGCTTCAATGAGCAGTTCTTC
few	-	TRBV5-5	TRBJ2-1	14	CASSHQQGYNEQFF	TGTGCCAGCAGTCATCAACAGGGCTACAATGAGCAGTTCTTC
-	TRBD2	TRBV11-1	TRBJ2-7	16	CVSSSQAGGLFYEQYF	TGTGTCAGCAGCTCTCAAGCGGGAGGGCTGTTCTACGAGCAGTACTTC
-	-	TRBV30	TRBJ2-7	13	CAWSRSQSYEQYF	TGTGCCTGGAGTCGGTCCCAGAGCTACGAGCAGTACTTC
-	-	TRBV28	TRBJ2-1	14	CASKYSGDYNEQLF	TGTGCCAGCAAATACAGCGGAGACTACAATGAGCAGTTATTC
few	TRBD1	TRBV28	TRBJ1-2	13	CASSLTGGYGYTF	TGTGCCAGCAGTTTGACAGGGGGCTATGGCTACACCTTC
-	TRBD1	TRBV6-1	TRBJ2-5	16	CASSETVGGSEETQYF	TGTGCCAGCAGTGAAACAGTAGGGGGCAGCGAAGAGACCCAGTACTTC
many	-	TRBV6-6	TRBJ2-7	15	CASRGRDSRSYEQYF	TGTGCCAGCAGGGGCCGGGACTCTCGCTCCTACGAGCAGTACTTC
-	-	TRBV14	TRBJ2-1	15	CASSHQGSPNNEQFF	TGTGCCAGCAGCCATCAGGGAAGTCCCAACAATGAGCAGTTCTTC
many	-	TRBV29-1	TRBJ2-1	15	CSVEIGASSYNEQFF	TGCAGCGTTGAAATTGGCGCAAGCTCCTACAATGAGCAGTTCTTC
few	TRBD1	TRBV7-9	TRBJ1-2	14	CASSSFDRDYGYTF	TGTGCCAGCAGCTCATTCGACAGGGACTATGGCTACACCTTC
few	-	TRBV5-6	TRBJ2-1	16	CASSLPTRDDRNEQFF	TGTGCCAGCAGCCTACCGACTAGGGATGACAGGAATGAGCAGTTCTTC
-	-	TRBV6-2/TRBV6-3	TRBJ1-2	14	CASTSAGANYGYTF	TGTGCCAGCACTTCCGCAGGAGCTAACTATGGCTACACCTTC
-	-	TRBV6-1	TRBJ2-3	10	CANLGDTQYF	TGTGCCAACCTGGGAGATACGCAGTATTTT
once	TRBD1	TRBV5-4	TRBJ2-2	16	CASSPTTGVGTGELFF	TGTGCCAGCAGCCCGACTACAGGGGTAGGCACCGGGGAGCTGTTTTTT
-	-	TRBV13	TRBJ1-2	13	CASSYLNRDGYTF	TGTGCCAGCAGCTATCTAAACAGGGATGGCTACACCTTC
few	TRBD1	TRBV28	TRBJ2-2	17	CASSPLAGQGDTGELFF	TGTGCCAGCAGCCCCCTAGCGGGACAGGGGGACACCGGGGAGCTGTTTTTT
-	TRBD1	TRBV7-8	TRBJ2-3	16	CASSLETGRSTDTQYF	TGTGCCAGCAGCTTAGAGACAGGGAGAAGCACAGATACGCAGTATTTT
medium-sized	TRBD2	TRBV11-2	TRBJ2-3	13	CASSPDRGEGQYF	TGTGCCAGCAGCCCAGACAGAGGGGAGGGGCAGTATTTT
-	-	TRBV19	TRBJ1-2	15	CASSVGAGARYGYTF	TGTGCCAGTAGTGTCGGTGCCGGGGCAAGATATGGCTACACCTTC
many	-	TRBV4-3	TRBJ2-5	16	CASSQDWAGAQETQYF	TGCGCCAGCAGCCAAGATTGGGCGGGGGCTCAGGAGACCCAGTACTTC
few	TRBD2	TRBV28	TRBJ2-7	15	CASSKAGSSSYEQYF	TGTGCCAGCAGTAAAGCGGGGTCCAGCTCCTACGAGCAGTACTTC
-	-	TRBV12-3/TRBV12-4	TRBJ1-5	14	CASSKDKGNKPQHF	TGTGCCAGCAGTAAGGACAAGGGCAATAAGCCCCAGCATTTT
-	-	TRBV12-3/TRBV12-4	TRBJ1-5	15	CASSLGAGGNQPQHF	TGTGCCAGCAGTCTTGGGGCAGGGGGCAATCAGCCCCAGCATTTT